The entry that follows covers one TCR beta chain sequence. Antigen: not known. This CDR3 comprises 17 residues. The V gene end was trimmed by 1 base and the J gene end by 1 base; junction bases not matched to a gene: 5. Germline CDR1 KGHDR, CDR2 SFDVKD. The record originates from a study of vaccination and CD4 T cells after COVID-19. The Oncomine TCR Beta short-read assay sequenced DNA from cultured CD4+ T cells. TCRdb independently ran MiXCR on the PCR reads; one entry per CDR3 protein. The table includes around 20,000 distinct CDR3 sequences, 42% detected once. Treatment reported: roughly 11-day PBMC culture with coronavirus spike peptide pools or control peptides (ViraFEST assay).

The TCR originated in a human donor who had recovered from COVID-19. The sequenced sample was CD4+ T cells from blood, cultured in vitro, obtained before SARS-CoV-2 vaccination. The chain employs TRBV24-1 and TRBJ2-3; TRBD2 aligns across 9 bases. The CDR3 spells CATSDFWREGGTDTQYF. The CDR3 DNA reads TGTGCCACCAGTGATTTTTGGCGGGAGGGCGGCACAGATACGCAGTATTTT.